This entry lists 25 T cell receptor beta chains sequenced from one sample in a study of spatial heterogeneity in lung cancer. Time point denoted: sample taken at primary tumor resection. TCRdb re-called the 5' RACE reads through MiXCR, storing one row per CDR3 protein. The table includes about 27,000 distinct CDR3 sequences, more than 5.5% detected once. No antigen is known for these receptors. Findings of the study overall: Mutation counts in tumors were tracked by counts of expanded intratumoral alpha and beta TCRs.

Sequences were derived from lung tumor tissue, sampled at surgery. These receptors originate from a male donor with early-stage non-small cell lung cancer.

This clonotype showed up many times. The chain uses TRBV29-1 and TRBJ2-5; 9 nucleotides match TRBD1. CDR1 and CDR2 from the germline V gene are SQVTM and ANQGSEA. There are 14 residues in the CDR3. V lost 3 bases to trimming and J lost 4 bases; unmatched junction nucleotides: 6. The CDR3 here is CSVDLGQGGETQYF. DNA of the CDR3: TGCAGCGTTGATTTGGGACAGGGTGGAGAGACCCAGTACTTC.

Many counts were recorded for this clonotype. The genes are TRBV24-1 and TRBJ2-2, with no clear D. Germline V CDR1 and CDR2: KGHDR, SFDVKD. Trimming removed 7 bases from V and 7 bases from J, with 24 bases in between. This CDR3 is 17 amino acids long. For the CDR3, the DNA is TGTGCCACCAGCCCACGGGCTCCGGTGAAAGCCGGCGGGGAGCTGTTTTTT. This gives the protein CATSPRAPVKAGGELFF.

This clonotype was found many times. This chain joins TRBV7-2 and TRBJ1-4; unclear D gene. Trimming cost V 6 bases and J 1 base, with 9 bases left between them. Germline CDR1 and CDR2: SGHTA and FQGNSA. The CDR3 runs 14 residues. CDR3 sequence: CASRQQITNEKLFF. The CDR3 DNA reads as TGTGCCAGCAGGCAACAAATAACTAATGAAAAACTGTTTTTT.

The table lists this clonotype with a few counts. V and J are TRBV4-2 and TRBJ2-5; 11 bases are shared with TRBD2. The CDR3 runs to 17 residues. The germline gives CDR1 LGHNA, CDR2 YNFKEQ. V dropped 1 base and J dropped 1; count of bases not matched to a gene: 5. The CDR3 DNA reads as TGTGCCAGCAGCCAAGGGGATAGCGGGGGGGCCCAAGAGACCCAGTACTTC. As protein: CASSQGDSGGAQETQYF.

This clonotype was recorded at least ten times. The genes are TRBV12-3 or TRBV12-4 and TRBJ1-2; 7 bases match TRBD1. Trimming took 6 bases from V and 6 from J; bases not matched to a gene: 7. The CDR3 extends over 13 amino acids. The CDR3, as DNA: TGTGCCAGCAGCCGACAGGGTTTCCATGGCTACACCTTC. It yields the protein CASSRQGFHGYTF.

Ten or more counts support this clonotype. J is TRBJ1-3 and V is TRBV28; D unresolved. The V gene's germline CDR1 is MDHEN and CDR2 SYDVKM. The CDR3 contains 14 residues. Trimming removed 1 base from V and 4 bases from J, with 8 bases in between. CDR3 sequence reads: CASSLSGSGNTIYF. CDR3 bases: TGTGCCAGCAGTTTATCCGGGTCCGGAAACACCATATATTTT.

In its sample, this clonotype was seen many times. The rearrangement uses TRBV7-8 and TRBJ2-1; D gene uncertain. Trimming took 4 bases from V and 3 from J, leaving 10 bases between them. CDR3 length: 14 amino acids. Germline CDR1 reads SGHVS; CDR2 reads FQNEAQ. In nucleotides, the CDR3 is TGTGCCAGCAGCTCCGCTACCTACTACAATGAGCAGTTCTTC. The encoded protein is CASSSATYYNEQFF. Filled out from reference TRBV7-8 and TRBJ2-1, the complete variable domain reads GAGVSQSPRYKVAKRGQDVALRCDPISGHVSLFWYQQALGQGPEFLTYFQNEAQLDKSGLPSDRFFAERPEGSVSTLKIQRTQQEDSAVYLCASSSATYYNEQFFGPGTRLTVL.

This clonotype is labeled medium-sized. The CDR3 spells CSVEVGGGGETQYF. The CDR3 DNA reads as TGCAGCGTTGAAGTCGGTGGTGGCGGAGAGACCCAGTACTTC. The V and J genes are TRBV29-1 and TRBJ2-5, with D unclear. This CDR3 contains 14 residues. In germline, CDR1 is SQVTM, CDR2 ANQGSEA. V shed 1 base and J shed 4 bases, with 13 bases lying between them. Variable domain in full (rest from reference TRBV29-1 and TRBJ2-5): SAVISQKPSRDICQRGTSLTIQCQVDSQVTMMFWYRQQPGQSLTLIATANQGSEATYESGFVIDKFPISRPNLTFSTLTVSNMSPEDSSIYLCSVEVGGGGETQYFGPGTRLLVL.

Many counts were recorded for this clonotype. This chain uses TRBV9 with TRBJ2-2; a weak D match, TRBD2 (5 bases). Trimming took 0 bases from V and 6 from J, leaving 12 bases between them. From germline, CDR1 is SGDLS and CDR2 YYNGEE. CDR3 size: 15 residues. Here the CDR3 DNA reads TGTGCCAGCAGCGTAGACGTGGAGGTCGCCGGGGAGCTGTTTTTT. It specifies CASSVDVEVAGELFF.

This rearrangement joins TRBV6-2 or TRBV6-3 to TRBJ2-5, with 8 nucleotides matching TRBD1. Losses at the gene ends were 5 bases for V and 5 bases for J; bases not matched to a gene: 4. From germline, CDR1 is MNHEY and CDR2 SVGEGT. The CDR3 extends over 13 amino acids. CDR3: CASSRTGLETQYF. Here the CDR3 DNA reads TGTGCCAGCAGTAGGACAGGGCTGGAGACCCAGTACTTC.

This clonotype was seen at least ten times. CDR3 loop: CASSSYTGFPGNTIYF. As DNA, the CDR3 is TGTGCCAGCAGTTCCTACACAGGGTTTCCTGGAAACACCATATATTTT. V gene TRBV28 combines with J gene TRBJ1-3, with D possibly being TRBD1 (6 bases). Germline CDR1 and CDR2: MDHEN and SYDVKM. V was trimmed by 4 bases and J by 2 bases, leaving 15 bases between them. The CDR3 extends over 16 amino acids.

This clonotype was picked up many times. The CDR3 does not close with the conserved phenylalanine or tryptophan, likely indicating a read error. Because the CDR3's place on the DNA is in doubt, the DNA is left out and the CDR3 is given as listed by TCRdb. The gene calls are TRBV7-8 and TRBJ2-3; the table assigns TRBD1, which was not confirmed against the DNA. Inclusive of both ends, the CDR3 amounts to 15 amino acids. From germline, CDR1 is SGHVS and CDR2 FQNEAQ. The CDR3 here is CASNPTRATSTDTQY.

The chain is built from TRBV2 and TRBJ2-1; the D gene is possibly TRBD1 (7 bases). The germline CDR1 and CDR2 sequences are SNHLY and FYNNEI. Deletions cut 2 bases from V and 9 bases from J, with 11 bases between. This CDR3 spans 13 amino acids. The CDR3 is CASSENQGGEQFF. CDR3 DNA sequence: TGTGCCAGCAGTGAAAACCAGGGGGGTGAGCAGTTCTTC.

This clonotype came up many times. The chain uses TRBV7-9 and TRBJ2-3; 7 bases are shared with TRBD1. With 4 bases clipped from V and 0 bases from J, the junction kept 7 bases outside the gene matches. This CDR3 region has 16 residues. Germline-derived CDR1 and CDR2 are SEHNR and FQNEAQ (reference sequence). CDR3 amino acids: CASSSGTDLSTDTQYF. For the CDR3, the DNA is TGTGCCAGCAGCTCAGGGACAGACCTGAGCACAGATACGCAGTATTTT.

In the case of this clonotype: The junction departs from the called germline gene at one end, perhaps through a read error. The chain links TRBV4-2 to TRBJ1-6; 9 nucleotides agree with TRBD1. The CDR3 runs 14 residues. Germline V gene sequence: CDR1 LGHNA, CDR2 YNFKEQ. This chain's CDR3 is CDSSLGQGNSPLHF. The CDR3 coding sequence is TGTGACAGCAGCCTTGGACAGGGGAATTCACCCCTCCACTTT.

This clonotype was counted ten times or more. The rearrangement joins TRBV7-2 to TRBJ1-2; unclear D gene. The CDR3 length is 16 residues. Germline V gives CDR1 SGHTA, CDR2 FQGNSA. The V end lost 1 base, the J end lost 2 bases, and 14 bases lay between the germline ends. CDR3 nucleotides: TGTGCCAGCAGCTTAGTCAGACATCGCCAAAACTATGGCTACACCTTC. This sequence encodes CASSLVRHRQNYGYTF.

This clonotype was found many times. This rearrangement joins TRBV7-2 to TRBJ1-5; no firm D call. Trimming took off 5 bases at V and 5 bases at J, with 10 bases between the two ends. The CDR3 runs to 13 residues. Germline CDR1 and CDR2: SGHTA and FQGNSA. The CDR3 loop is CASSQGQDQPQHF. The CDR3 DNA reads TGTGCCAGCAGCCAAGGGCAGGATCAGCCCCAGCATTTT.

This clonotype was counted many times. This rearrangement joins TRBV27 to TRBJ2-1; either TRBD1 or TRBD2 may fit D (5 bases each). In germline, CDR1 is MNHEY, CDR2 SMNVEV (reference sequence). V lost 2 bases and J 5 bases, leaving 10 bases between the germline ends. There are 14 residues in the CDR3. The CDR3 loop is CASSLTQEDNEQFF. CDR3 nucleotides: TGTGCCAGCAGTTTAACACAGGAGGACAATGAGCAGTTCTTC.

In its sample, this clonotype was seen many times. The chain employs TRBV7-2 and TRBJ2-3; 8 bases line up with TRBD2. There are 16 residues in the CDR3. Germline CDR1 is SGHTA and CDR2 is FQGNSA. The trim removed 2 bases at V and 1 base at J, leaving 5 bases unmatched. CDR3 sequence (DNA): TGTGCCAGCAGCTTAACATGGCGGGGGGGCACAGATACGCAGTATTTT. Amino acid sequence: CASSLTWRGGTDTQYF.

This clonotype has a count of ten or more. V is TRBV15 and J is TRBJ2-2; no clear D. Germline-derived CDR1 and CDR2 are LNHNV and YYDKDF (reference sequence). The length of the CDR3 is 13 residues. V dropped 3 bases and J dropped 7 bases, with 9 bases sitting between them. The CDR3 DNA follows: TGTGCCACCAGCAGTAACCGGGTCGGGGAGCTGTTTTTT. This sequence encodes CATSSNRVGELFF.

This clonotype has ten or more counts. This rearrangement joins TRBV6-2 or TRBV6-3 to TRBJ2-1, with TRBD1 as a possible D gene (6 bases). V shed 7 bases and J shed 0 bases, with 19 bases lying between them. This CDR3 is 17 amino acids long. The germline V gene has CDR1 MNHEY and CDR2 SVGEGT. The CDR3 sequence: CASNLRGFSSSYNEQFF. The DNA of the CDR3 is TGTGCCAGCAACCTAAGGGGGTTCTCGAGCTCCTACAATGAGCAGTTCTTC.

This clonotype was counted a few times. This chain connects TRBV11-2 to TRBJ1-1; TRBD1 agrees at 7 bases. The V and J ends lost 5 bases and 11 bases, in that order; junction bases with no gene match: 14. The CDR3 contains 14 residues. Germline CDR1 is SGHAT and CDR2 is FQNNGV. The CDR3 DNA sequence: TGTGCCAGCAGCCGAAACACTCAAACAGGGGTTGCTTTCTTT. Translated, it gives CASSRNTQTGVAFF. The full variable domain, with the rest looked up from reference TRBV11-2 and TRBJ1-1, is EAGVAQSPRYKIIEKRQSVAFWCNPISGHATLYWYQQILGQGPKLLIQFQNNGVVDDSQLPKDRFSAERLKGVDSTLKIQPAKLEDSAVYLCASSRNTQTGVAFFGQGTRLTVV.

This clonotype was picked up many times. This chain links TRBV5-1 with TRBJ1-2; tentatively, D is TRBD1 (5 bases). V was shortened by 0 bases and J by 3 bases, with 6 bases between the two germline ends. CDR1 and CDR2 from the germline V gene are SGHRS and YFSETQ. The CDR3 has 13 amino acids. CDR3 amino acids: CASSLGRDYGYTF. In DNA form, the CDR3 reads TGCGCCAGCAGCTTGGGCAGGGACTATGGCTACACCTTC.

The table lists this clonotype with many counts. The chain carries TRBV7-9 and TRBJ1-1; D gene uncertain. Germline assignment: CDR1 SEHNR and CDR2 FQNEAQ (reference sequence). This CDR3 comprises 12 residues. With 5 bases removed from V and 8 bases from J, the gap between germline ends came to 12 bases. DNA of the CDR3: TGTGCCAGCAGCCCCATGGGAGTGGAAGCTTTCTTT. Protein: CASSPMGVEAFF.

The chain couples TRBV7-6 to TRBJ2-7; D might be TRBD1 (5 bases). Per the germline V gene, CDR1 is SGHVS and CDR2 is FNYEAQ. This CDR3 contains 17 residues. Deletions cut 2 bases from V and 2 bases from J, with 19 bases between. The CDR3 protein is CASSLSPIRARTYEQYF. In DNA, the CDR3 is TGTGCCAGCAGCTTATCCCCCATCAGGGCTAGGACCTACGAGCAGTACTTC.